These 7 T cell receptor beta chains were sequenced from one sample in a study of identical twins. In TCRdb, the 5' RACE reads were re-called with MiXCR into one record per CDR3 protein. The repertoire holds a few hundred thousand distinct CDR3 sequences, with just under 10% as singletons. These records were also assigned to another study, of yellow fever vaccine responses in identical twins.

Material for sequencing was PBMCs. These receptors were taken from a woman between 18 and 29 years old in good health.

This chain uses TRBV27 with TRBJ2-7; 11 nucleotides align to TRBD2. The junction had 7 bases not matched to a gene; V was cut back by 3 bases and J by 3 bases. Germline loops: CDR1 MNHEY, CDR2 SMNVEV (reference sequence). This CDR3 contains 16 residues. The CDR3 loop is CASSLTIAGGHYEQYF. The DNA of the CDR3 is TGTGCCAGCAGTTTGACGATAGCGGGAGGGCACTACGAGCAGTACTTC.

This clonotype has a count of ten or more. The CDR3 loop is CASSLISSYEQYF. CDR3 bases: TGCGCCAGCAGCTTGATCAGCTCCTACGAGCAGTACTTC. The chain uses TRBV5-1 and TRBJ2-7; D is unclear. The CDR3 runs to 13 residues. The germline CDR1 and CDR2 sequences are SGHRS and YFSETQ. V was cut by 1 base and J by 0 bases, with 5 bases left in between.

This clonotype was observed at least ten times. The CDR3 DNA sequence: TGTGCCAGCTGGGACAGGGGTGAGACCCAGTACTTC. Translation: CASWDRGETQYF. This chain connects TRBV28 to TRBJ2-5; the match to TRBD1 covers 10 bases. Germline CDR1 MDHEN, CDR2 SYDVKM. Losses at the gene ends were 8 bases for V and 5 bases for J; bases not matched to a gene: 2. The CDR3 contains 12 residues.

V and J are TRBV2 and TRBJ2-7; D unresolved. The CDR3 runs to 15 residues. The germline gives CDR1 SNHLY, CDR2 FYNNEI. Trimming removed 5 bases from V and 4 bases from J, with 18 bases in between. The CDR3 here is CASSTGHSGEYEQYF. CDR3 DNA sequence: TGTGCCAGCAGTACGGGCCACAGTGGGGAATACGAGCAGTACTTC.

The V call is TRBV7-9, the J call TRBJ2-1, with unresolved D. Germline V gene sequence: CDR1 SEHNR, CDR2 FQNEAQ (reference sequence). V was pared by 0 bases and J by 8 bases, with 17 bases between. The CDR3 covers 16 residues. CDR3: CASSLAYDRRPDEQFF. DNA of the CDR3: TGTGCCAGCAGCTTAGCGTACGATCGCAGGCCCGATGAGCAGTTCTTC.

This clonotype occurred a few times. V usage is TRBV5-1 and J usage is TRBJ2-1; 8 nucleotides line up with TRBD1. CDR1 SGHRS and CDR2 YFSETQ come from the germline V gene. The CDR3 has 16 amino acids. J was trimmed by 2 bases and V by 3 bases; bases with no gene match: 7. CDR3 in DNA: TGCGCCAGCAGCTCCCCCGGGACAGGCACCTACAATGAGCAGTTCTTC. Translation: CASSSPGTGTYNEQFF.

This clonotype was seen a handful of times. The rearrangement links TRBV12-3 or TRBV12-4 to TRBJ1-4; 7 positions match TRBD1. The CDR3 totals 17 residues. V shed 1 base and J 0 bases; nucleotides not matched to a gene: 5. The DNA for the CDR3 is TGTGCCAGCAGTTTAGACAGGGGAGATGCAACTAATGAAAAACTGTTTTTT. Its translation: CASSLDRGDATNEKLFF.